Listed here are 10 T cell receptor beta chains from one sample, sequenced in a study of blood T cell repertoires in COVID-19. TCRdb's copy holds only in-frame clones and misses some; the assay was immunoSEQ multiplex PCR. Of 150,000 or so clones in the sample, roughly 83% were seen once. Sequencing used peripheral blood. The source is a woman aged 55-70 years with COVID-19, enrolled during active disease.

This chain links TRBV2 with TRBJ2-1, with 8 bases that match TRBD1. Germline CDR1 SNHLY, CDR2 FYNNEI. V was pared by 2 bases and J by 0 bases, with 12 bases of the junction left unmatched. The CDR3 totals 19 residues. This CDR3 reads CASSEFRQGRRYSYNEQFF. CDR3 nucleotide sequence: TGTGCCAGCAGTGAATTTCGACAGGGGCGACGATACTCCTACAATGAGCAGTTCTTC.

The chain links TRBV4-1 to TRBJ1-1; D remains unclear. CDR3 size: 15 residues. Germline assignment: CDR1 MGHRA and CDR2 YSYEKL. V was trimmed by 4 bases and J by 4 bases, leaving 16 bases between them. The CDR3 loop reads CASSPREDSFTEAFF. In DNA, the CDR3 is TGCGCCAGCAGCCCACGGGAGGATTCGTTCACTGAAGCTTTCTTT.

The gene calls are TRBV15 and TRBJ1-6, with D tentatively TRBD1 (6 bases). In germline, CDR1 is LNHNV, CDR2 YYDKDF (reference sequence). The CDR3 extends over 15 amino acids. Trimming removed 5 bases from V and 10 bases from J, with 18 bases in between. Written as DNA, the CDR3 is TGTGCCACCAGCGGATCGACAGGATTCGAGTCACCCCTCCACTTT. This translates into CATSGSTGFESPLHF.

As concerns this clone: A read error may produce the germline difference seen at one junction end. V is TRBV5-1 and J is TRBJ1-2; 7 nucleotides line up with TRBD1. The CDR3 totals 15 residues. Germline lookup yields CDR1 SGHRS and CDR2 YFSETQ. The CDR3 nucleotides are TGCGCCAGTAGCTCTCGACAGGGAGTCCCCTATGGCTACACCTTC. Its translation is CASSSRQGVPYGYTF.

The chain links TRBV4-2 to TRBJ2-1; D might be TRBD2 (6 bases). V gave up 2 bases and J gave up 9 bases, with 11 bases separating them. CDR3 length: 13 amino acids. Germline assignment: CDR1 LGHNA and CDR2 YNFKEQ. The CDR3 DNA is TGTGCCAGCAGCCAATCCCGGGGGATTGAGCAGTTCTTC. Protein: CASSQSRGIEQFF.

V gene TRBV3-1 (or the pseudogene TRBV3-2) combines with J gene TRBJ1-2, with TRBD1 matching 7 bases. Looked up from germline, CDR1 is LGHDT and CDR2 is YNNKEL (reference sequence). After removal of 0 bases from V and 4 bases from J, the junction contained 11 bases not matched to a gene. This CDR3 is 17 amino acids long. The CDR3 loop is CASSQDPSVTGVYGYTF. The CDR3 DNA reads TGTGCCAGCAGCCAAGACCCCTCCGTTACAGGGGTCTATGGCTACACCTTC.

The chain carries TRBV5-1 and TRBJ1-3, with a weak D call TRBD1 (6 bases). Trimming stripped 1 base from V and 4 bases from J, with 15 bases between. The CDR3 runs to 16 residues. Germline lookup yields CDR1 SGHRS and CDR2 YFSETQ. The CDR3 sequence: CASSLLTGQSGNTIYF. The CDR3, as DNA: TGCGCCAGCAGCTTGTTAACAGGGCAGTCCGGAAACACCATATATTTT.

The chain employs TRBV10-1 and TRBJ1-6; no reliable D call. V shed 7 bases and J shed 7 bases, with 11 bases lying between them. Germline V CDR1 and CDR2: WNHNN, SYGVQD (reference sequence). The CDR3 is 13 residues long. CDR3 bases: TGCGCCAGCACCTCCGGGAGGAATTCACCCCTCCACTTT. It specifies CASTSGRNSPLHF.

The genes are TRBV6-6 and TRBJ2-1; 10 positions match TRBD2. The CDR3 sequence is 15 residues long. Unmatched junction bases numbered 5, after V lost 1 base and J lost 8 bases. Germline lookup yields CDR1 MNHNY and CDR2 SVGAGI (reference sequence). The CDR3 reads CASSYFEREGHEQFF. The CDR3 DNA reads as TGTGCCAGCAGTTACTTCGAGCGGGAGGGGCATGAGCAGTTCTTC.

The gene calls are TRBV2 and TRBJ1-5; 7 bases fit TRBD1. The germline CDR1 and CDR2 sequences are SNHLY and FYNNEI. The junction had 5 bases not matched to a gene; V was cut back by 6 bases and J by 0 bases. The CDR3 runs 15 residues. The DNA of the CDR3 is TGTGCCAGCAGAGTACAGGGGATTAGCAATCAGCCCCAGCATTTT. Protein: CASRVQGISNQPQHF.